This T cell receptor (beta chain) was recorded in a study of blood T cell repertoires in COVID-19. Study details: The cDNA or gDNA used as material had been derived from T cells, B-cell-depleted T cells, or PBMCs.

Germline loops: CDR1 MNHNY, CDR2 SVGAGI (reference sequence). CDR3 size: 14 residues. V lost 6 bases and J lost 7; bases outside the gene matches: 3. TCRdb's table, derived via immunoSEQ multiplex PCR, lists solely in-frame clones and lacks some. The sample records under 85,000 clones, around 85% being singletons. This chain uses TRBV6-6 with TRBJ1-4, with 12 nucleotides matching TRBD1. Sequencing was performed on peripheral blood. The source of this sequence is an elderly man with acute or convalescent COVID-19. The CDR3 region is CASSRDRGPEKLFF. CDR3 sequence (DNA): TGTGCCAGCAGCCGGGACAGGGGGCCTGAAAAACTGTTTTTT.